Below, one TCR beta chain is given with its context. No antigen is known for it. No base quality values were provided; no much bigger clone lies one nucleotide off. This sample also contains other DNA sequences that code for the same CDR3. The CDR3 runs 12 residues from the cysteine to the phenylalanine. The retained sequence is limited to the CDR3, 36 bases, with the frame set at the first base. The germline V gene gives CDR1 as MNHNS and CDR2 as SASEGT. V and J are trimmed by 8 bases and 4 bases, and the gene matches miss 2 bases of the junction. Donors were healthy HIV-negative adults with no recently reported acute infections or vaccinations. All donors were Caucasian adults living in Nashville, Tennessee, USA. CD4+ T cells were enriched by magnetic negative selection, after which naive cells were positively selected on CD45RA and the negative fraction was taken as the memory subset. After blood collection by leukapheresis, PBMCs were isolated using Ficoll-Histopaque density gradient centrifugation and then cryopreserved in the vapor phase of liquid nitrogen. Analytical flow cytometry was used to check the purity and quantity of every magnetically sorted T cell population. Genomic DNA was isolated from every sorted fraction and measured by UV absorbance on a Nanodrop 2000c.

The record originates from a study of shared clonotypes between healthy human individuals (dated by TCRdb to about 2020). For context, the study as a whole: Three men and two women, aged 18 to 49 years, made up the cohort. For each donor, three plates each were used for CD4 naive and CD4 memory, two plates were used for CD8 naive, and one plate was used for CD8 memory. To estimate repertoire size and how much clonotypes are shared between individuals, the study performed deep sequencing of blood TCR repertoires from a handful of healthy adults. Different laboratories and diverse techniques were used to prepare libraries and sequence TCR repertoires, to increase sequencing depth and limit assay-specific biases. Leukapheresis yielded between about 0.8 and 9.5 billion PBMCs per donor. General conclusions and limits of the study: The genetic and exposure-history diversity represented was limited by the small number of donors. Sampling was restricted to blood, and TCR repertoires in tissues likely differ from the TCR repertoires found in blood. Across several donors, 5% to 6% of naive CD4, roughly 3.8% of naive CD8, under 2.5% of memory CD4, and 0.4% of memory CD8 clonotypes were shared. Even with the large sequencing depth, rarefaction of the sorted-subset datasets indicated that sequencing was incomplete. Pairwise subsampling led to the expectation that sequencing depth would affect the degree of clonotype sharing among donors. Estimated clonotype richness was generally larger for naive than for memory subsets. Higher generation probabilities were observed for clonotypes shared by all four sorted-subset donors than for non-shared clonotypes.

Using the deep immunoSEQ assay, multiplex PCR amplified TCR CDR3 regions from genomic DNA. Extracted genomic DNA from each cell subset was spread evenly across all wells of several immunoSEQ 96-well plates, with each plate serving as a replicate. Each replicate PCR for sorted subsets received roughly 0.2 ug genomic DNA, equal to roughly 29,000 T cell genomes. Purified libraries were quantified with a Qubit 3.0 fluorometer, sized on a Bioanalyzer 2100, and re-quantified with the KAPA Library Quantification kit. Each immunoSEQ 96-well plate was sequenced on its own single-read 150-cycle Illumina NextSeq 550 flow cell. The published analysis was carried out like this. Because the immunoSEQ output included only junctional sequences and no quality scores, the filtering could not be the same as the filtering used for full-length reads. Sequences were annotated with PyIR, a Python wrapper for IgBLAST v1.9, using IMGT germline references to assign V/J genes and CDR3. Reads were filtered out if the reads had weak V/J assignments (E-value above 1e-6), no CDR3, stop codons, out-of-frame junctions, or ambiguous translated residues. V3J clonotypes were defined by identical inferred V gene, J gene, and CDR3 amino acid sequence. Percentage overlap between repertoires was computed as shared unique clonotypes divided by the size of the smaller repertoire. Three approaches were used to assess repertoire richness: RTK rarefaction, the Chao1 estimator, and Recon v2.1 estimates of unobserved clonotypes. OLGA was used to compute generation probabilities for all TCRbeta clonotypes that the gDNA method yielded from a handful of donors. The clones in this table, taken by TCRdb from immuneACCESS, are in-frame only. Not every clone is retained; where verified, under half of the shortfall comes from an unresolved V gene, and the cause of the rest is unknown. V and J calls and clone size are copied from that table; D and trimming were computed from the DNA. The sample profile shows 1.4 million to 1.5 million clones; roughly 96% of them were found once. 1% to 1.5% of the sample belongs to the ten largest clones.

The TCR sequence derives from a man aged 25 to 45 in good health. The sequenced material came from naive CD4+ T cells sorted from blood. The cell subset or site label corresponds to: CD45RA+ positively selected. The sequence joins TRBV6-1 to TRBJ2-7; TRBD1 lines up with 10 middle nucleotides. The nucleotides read TGTGCCAGCCGGGACAGGGGTTACGAGCAGTACTTC. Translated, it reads CASRDRGYEQYF.